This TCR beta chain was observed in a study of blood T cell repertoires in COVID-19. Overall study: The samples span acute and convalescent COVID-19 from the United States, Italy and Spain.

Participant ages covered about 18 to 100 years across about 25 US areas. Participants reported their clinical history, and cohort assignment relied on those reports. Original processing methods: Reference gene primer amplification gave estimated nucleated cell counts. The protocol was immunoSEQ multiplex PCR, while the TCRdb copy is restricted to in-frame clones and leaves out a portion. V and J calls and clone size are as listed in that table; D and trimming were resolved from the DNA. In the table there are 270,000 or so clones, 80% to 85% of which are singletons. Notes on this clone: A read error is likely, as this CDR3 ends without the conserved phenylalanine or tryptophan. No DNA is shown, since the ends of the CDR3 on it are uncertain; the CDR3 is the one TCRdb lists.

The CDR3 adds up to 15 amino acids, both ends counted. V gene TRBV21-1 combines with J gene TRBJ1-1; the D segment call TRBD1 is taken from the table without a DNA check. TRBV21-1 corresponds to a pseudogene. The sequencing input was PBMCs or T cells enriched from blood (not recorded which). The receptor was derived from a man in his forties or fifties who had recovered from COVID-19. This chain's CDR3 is CASSKGETGGQGPLV.